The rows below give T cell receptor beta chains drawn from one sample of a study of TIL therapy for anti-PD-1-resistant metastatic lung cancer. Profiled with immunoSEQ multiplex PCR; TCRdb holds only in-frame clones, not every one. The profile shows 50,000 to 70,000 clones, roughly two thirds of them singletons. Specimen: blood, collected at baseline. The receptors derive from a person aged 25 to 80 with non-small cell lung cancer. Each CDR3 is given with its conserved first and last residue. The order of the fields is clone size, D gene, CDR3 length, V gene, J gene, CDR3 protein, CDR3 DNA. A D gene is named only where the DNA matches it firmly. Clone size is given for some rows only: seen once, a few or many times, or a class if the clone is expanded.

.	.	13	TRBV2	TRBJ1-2	CASSEVAGEGYTF	TGTGCCAGCAGTGAAGTAGCGGGGGAAGGCTACACCTTC
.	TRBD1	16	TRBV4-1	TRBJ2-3	CASSQDTGQGADTQYF	TGCGCCAGCAGCCAAGATACGGGACAGGGGGCAGATACGCAGTATTTT
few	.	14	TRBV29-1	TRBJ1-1	CSVVSGGRGTEAFF	TGCAGCGTCGTTTCGGGGGGCAGGGGCACTGAAGCTTTCTTT
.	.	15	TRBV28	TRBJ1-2	CASSYQAARAYGYTF	TGTGCCAGCAGTTACCAGGCAGCGAGGGCGTATGGCTACACCTTC
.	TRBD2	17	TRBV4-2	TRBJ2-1	CASSQAVGTSGFNEQFF	TGTGCCAGCAGCCAAGCCGTCGGGACTAGCGGGTTCAATGAGCAGTTCTTC
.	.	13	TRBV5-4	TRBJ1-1	CASSSGARAEAFF	TGTGCCAGCAGCTCCGGGGCCAGGGCTGAAGCTTTCTTT
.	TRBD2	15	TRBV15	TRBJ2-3	CATSREGTSGLTQYF	TGTGCCACCAGCAGGGAGGGGACTAGCGGGCTTACGCAGTATTTT
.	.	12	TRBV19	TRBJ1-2	CATTRGNYGYTF	TGTGCCACCACCAGGGGTAACTATGGCTACACCTTC
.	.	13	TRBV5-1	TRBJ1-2	CASSVGGLGGYTF	TGCGCCAGCAGCGTAGGGGGACTGGGTGGCTACACCTTC
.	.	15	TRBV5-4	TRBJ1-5	CASSLGGNQDQPQHF	TGTGCCAGCAGCTTGGGGGGGAACCAAGATCAGCCCCAGCATTTT
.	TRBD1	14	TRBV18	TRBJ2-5	CASSPRTGGSGQYF	TGTGCCAGCTCACCAAGGACAGGGGGTAGTGGCCAGTACTTC
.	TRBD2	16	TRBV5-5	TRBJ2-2	CASSIGLAGVGGELFF	TGTGCCAGCAGCATAGGACTAGCGGGAGTGGGCGGGGAGCTGTTTTTT
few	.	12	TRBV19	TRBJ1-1	CASSILNTEAFF	TGTGCCAGTAGTATCCTAAACACTGAAGCTTTCTTT
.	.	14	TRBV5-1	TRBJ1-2	CASSFLLGTYGYTF	TGCGCCAGCAGCTTCCTACTCGGGACCTATGGCTACACCTTC
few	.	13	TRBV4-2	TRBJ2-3	CASSQDWADTQYF	TGTGCCAGCAGCCAAGATTGGGCAGATACGCAGTATTTT
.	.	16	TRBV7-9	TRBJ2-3	CASSLNFGSSTDTQYF	TGTGCCAGCAGCTTAAATTTCGGCTCCTCCACAGATACGCAGTATTTT
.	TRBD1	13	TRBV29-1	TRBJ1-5	CSAGQGGNQPQHF	TGCAGCGCTGGACAGGGGGGCAATCAGCCCCAGCATTTT
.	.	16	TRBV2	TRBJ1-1	CASSHPRTAVNTEAFF	TGTGCCAGCAGCCACCCTCGGACAGCGGTGAACACTGAAGCTTTCTTT